This paragraph reports one T cell receptor beta chain. No antigen is known for it. Produced via immunoSEQ multiplex PCR; TCRdb's table is partial and in-frame only. The table lists 74,000 or so clones, roughly 88% of them singletons. This CDR3 spans 13 amino acids. Between the trimmed V and J ends, which lost 3 bases and 2 bases, there was a span of 2 bases. Germline V gives CDR1 MDHEN, CDR2 SYDVKM. The sample is drawn from a study of OX40 agonist ivuxolimab in advanced cancers. On the study more broadly: Every patient in dose escalation had hepatocellular carcinoma, melanoma, renal cell or head and neck cancer. Of the patients, three showed partial responses, one with hepatocellular carcinoma and two with cutaneous melanoma.

The study, taken as a whole, reports: Both CD4+ and CD8+ T cell populations in blood had undergone clonal expansion by week 6 at 0.1 to 3.0 mg/kg.

The V call is TRBV28, the J call TRBJ2-6, with D unclear. This sample comprised CD4+ or CD8+ T cells sorted from blood, obtained in a trial of the OX40 agonist ivuxolimab. This sequence was found in an adult with an advanced solid tumor such as melanoma, head and neck, liver or kidney cancer. As DNA, the CDR3 is TGTGCCAGCAGTTTGGCTGGGGCCAACGTCCTGACTTTC. Its protein product is CASSLAGANVLTF. Supplemented by reference TRBV28 and TRBJ2-6, the full variable domain reads DVKVTQSSRYLVKRTGEKVFLECVQDMDHENMFWYRQDPGLGLRLIYFSYDVKMKEKGDIPEGYSVSREKKERFSLILESASTNQTSMYLCASSLAGANVLTFGAGSRLTVL.